This TCR beta chain appears in the sequencing data of a study of blood T cell repertoires in COVID-19. Sequencing was performed with immunoSEQ multiplex PCR; in TCRdb, only in-frame clones are kept and a portion is missing. The repertoire holds 62,000 or so clones, with approximately 83% as singletons. The CDR3 contains 15 residues. Germline values: CDR1 SQVTM, CDR2 ANQGSEA. J lost 5 bases, V lost 4 bases, and 10 bases had no gene match. Material for sequencing was peripheral blood. The sequence derives from a woman aged 55-69 years with acute or convalescent COVID-19. The chain joins TRBV29-1 to TRBJ2-7, with 11 bases aligning to TRBD2. CDR3 nucleotides: TGCAGCGTTGCTCATCTACTAGCGGGAGTAAACGAGCAGTACTTC. It yields the protein CSVAHLLAGVNEQYF.